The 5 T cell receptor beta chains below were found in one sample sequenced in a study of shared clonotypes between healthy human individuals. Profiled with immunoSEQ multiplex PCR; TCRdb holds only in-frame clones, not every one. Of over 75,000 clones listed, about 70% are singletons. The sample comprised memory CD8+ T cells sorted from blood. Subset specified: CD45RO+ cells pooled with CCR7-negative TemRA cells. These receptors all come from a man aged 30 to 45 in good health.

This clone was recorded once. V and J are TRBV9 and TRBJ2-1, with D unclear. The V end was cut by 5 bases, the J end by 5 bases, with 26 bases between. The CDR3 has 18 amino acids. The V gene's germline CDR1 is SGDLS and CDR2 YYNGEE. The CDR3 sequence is CASSRSGSVVWADNEQFF. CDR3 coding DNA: TGTGCCAGCAGTCGTAGTGGTAGTGTGGTATGGGCGGACAATGAGCAGTTCTTC. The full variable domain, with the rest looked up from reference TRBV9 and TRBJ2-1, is DSGVTQTPKHLITATGQRVTLRCSPRSGDLSVYWYQQSLDQGLQFLIQYYNGEERAKGNILERFSAQQFPDLHSELNLSSLELGDSALYFCASSRSGSVVWADNEQFFGPGTRLTVL.

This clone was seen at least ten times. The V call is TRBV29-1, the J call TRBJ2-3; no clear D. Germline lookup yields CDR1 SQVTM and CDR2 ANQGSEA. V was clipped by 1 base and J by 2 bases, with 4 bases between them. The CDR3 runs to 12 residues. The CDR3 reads CSVEVTTDTQYF. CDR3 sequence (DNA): TGCAGCGTTGAAGTCACCACAGATACGCAGTATTTT.

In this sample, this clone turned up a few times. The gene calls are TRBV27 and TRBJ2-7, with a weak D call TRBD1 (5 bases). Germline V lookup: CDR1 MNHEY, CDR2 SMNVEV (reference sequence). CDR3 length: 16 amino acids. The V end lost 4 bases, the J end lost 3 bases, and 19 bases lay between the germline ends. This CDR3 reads CASSSLQVNLFYEQYF. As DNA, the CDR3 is TGTGCCAGCAGTTCACTACAGGTTAACCTCTTCTACGAGCAGTACTTC.

CDR3 region: CASGSNSYEQYF. Written as DNA, the CDR3 is TGTGCCAGCGGGTCCAACTCCTACGAGCAGTACTTC. This sequence joins TRBV28 and TRBJ2-7, with D hard to call. This CDR3 has 12 residues. Deletions cut 8 bases from V and 0 bases from J, with 8 bases between. Germline CDR1 reads MDHEN; CDR2 reads SYDVKM.

Written as DNA, the CDR3 is TGTGCCAGCAGCTTTGGCGGGAGCTCCTACGAGCAGTACTTC. Protein: CASSFGGSSYEQYF. J is TRBJ2-7 and V is TRBV7-3, with 7 positions matching TRBD2. The V segment lost 3 bases and the J segment 0 bases; nucleotides outside the gene matches: 2. The CDR3 is made up of 14 amino acids. CDR1 is SGHTA, CDR2 FQGTGA, per germline.